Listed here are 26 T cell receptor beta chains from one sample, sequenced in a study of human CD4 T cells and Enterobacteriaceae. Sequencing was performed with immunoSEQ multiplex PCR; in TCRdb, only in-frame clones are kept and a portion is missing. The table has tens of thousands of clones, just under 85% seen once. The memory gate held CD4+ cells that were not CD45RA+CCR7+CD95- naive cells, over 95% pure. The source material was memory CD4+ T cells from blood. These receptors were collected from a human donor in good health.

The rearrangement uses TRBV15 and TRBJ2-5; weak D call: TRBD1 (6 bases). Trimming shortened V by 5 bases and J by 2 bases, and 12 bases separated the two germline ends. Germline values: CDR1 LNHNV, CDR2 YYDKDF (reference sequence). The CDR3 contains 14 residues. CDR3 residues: CATSLGGDQETQYF. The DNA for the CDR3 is TGTGCCACCAGCCTAGGGGGAGATCAAGAGACCCAGTACTTC.

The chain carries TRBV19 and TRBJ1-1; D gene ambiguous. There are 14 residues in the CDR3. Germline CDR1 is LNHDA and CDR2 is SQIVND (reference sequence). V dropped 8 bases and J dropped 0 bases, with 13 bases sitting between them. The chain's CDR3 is CASLLPGVNTEAFF. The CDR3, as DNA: TGTGCCAGTTTACTGCCCGGGGTGAACACTGAAGCTTTCTTT.

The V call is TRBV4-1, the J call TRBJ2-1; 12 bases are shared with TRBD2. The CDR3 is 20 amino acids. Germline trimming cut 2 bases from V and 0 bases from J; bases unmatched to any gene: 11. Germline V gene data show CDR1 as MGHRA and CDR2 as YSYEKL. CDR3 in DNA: TGCGCCAGCAGCCAAAGTATACTAGCGGGAGGCCCAGGCTCCTACAATGAGCAGTTCTTC. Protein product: CASSQSILAGGPGSYNEQFF.

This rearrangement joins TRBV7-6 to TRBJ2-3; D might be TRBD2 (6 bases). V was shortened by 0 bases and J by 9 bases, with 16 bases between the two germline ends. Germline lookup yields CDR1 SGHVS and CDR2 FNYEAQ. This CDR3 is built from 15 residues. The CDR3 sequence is CASSLAPMGGATQYF. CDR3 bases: TGTGCCAGCAGCTTAGCCCCCATGGGGGGTGCGACGCAGTATTTT.

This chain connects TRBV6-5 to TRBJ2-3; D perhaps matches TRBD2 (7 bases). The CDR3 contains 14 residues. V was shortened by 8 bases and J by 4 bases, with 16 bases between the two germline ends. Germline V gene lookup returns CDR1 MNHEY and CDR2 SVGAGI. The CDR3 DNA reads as TGTGCCAGCCTTAAGGGGGAGGGGGCAGATACGCAGTATTTT. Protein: CASLKGEGADTQYF.

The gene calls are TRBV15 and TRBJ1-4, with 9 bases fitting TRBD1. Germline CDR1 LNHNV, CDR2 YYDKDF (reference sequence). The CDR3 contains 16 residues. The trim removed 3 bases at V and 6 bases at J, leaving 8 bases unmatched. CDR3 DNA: TGTGCCACCAGCAGGGGAGTACAGGGGGCCCATGAAAAACTGTTTTTT. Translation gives CATSRGVQGAHEKLFF.

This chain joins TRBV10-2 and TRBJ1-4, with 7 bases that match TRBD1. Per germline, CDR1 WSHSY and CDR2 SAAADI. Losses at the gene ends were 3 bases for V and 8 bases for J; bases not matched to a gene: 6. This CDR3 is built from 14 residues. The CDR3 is CASSETQGGEKLFF. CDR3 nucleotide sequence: TGCGCCAGCAGTGAAACCCAGGGGGGGGAAAAACTGTTTTTT.

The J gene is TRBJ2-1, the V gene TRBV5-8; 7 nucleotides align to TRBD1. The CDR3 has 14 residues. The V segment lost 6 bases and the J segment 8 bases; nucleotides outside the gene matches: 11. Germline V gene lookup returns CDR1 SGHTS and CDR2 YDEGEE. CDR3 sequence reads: CASTTRTGSDEQFF. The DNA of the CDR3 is TGTGCCAGCACTACGCGGACAGGTAGTGATGAGCAGTTCTTC.

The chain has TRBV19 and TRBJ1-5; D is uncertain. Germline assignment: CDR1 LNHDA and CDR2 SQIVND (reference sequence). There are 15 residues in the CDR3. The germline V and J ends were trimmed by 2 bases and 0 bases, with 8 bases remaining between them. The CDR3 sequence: CASSINSNSNQPQHF. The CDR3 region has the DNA TGTGCCAGTAGTATAAACAGCAATAGCAATCAGCCCCAGCATTTT. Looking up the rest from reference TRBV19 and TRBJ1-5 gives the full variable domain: DGGITQSPKYLFRKEGQNVTLSCEQNLNHDAMYWYRQDPGQGLRLIYYSQIVNDFQKGDIAEGYSVSREKKESFPLTVTSAQKNPTAFYLCASSINSNSNQPQHFGDGTRLSIL.

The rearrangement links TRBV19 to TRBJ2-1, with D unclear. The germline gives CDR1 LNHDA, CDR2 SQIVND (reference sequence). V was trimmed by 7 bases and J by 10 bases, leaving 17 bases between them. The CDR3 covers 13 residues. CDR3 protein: CASTSGGKKEQFF. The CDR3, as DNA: TGTGCCAGTACCTCGGGCGGCAAAAAGGAGCAGTTCTTC.

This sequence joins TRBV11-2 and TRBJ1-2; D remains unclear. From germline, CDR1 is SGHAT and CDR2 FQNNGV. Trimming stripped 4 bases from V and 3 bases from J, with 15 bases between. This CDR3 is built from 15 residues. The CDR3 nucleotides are TGTGCCAGCAGCTCCCCCAGGCGGAACGACTATGGCTACACCTTC. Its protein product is CASSSPRRNDYGYTF.

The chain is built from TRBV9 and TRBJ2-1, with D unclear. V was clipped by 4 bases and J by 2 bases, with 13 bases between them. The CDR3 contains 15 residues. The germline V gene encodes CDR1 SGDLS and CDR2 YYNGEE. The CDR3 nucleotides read TGTGCCAGCAGCCCCTTAACCGGAACCTACAATGAGCAGTTCTTC. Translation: CASSPLTGTYNEQFF. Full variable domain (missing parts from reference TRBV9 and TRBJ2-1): DSGVTQTPKHLITATGQRVTLRCSPRSGDLSVYWYQQSLDQGLQFLIQYYNGEERAKGNILERFSAQQFPDLHSELNLSSLELGDSALYFCASSPLTGTYNEQFFGPGTRLTVL.

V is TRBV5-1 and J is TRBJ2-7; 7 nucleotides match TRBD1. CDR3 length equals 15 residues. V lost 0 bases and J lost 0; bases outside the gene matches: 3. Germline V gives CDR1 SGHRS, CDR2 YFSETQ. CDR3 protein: CASSLEGTDSYEQYF. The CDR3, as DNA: TGCGCCAGCAGCTTGGAAGGGACAGACTCCTACGAGCAGTACTTC.

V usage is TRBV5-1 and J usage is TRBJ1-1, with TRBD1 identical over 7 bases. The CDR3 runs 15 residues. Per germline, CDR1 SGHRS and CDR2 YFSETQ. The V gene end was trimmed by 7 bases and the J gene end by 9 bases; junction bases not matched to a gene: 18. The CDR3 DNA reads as TGCGCCAGCGGGAGGGGGGACAGTCCCGAGGAAAAAGCTTTCTTT. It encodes CASGRGDSPEEKAFF. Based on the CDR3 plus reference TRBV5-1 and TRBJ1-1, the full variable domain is KAGVTQTPRYLIKTRGQQVTLSCSPISGHRSVSWYQQTPGQGLQFLFEYFSETQRNKGNFPGRFSGRQFSNSRSEMNVSTLELGDSALYLCASGRGDSPEEKAFFGQGTRLTVV.

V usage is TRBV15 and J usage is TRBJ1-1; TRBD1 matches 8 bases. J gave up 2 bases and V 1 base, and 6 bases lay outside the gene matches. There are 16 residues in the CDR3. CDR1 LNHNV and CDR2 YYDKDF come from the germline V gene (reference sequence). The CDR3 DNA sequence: TGTGCCACCAGCAGAGGCAGGGGGCAATCTAACACTGAAGCTTTCTTT. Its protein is CATSRGRGQSNTEAFF.

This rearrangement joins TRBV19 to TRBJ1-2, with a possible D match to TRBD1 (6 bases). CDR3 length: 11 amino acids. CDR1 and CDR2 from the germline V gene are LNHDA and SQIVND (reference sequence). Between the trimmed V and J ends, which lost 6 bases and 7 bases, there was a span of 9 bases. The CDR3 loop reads CASSTGLGYTF. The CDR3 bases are TGTGCCAGTAGCACAGGGCTTGGCTACACCTTC.

In DNA, the CDR3 is TGTGCCAGTAGTATACAGGGGACGAACACCGGGGAGCTGTTTTTT. It specifies CASSIQGTNTGELFF. The V gene is TRBV19, the J gene TRBJ2-2, with a possible D match to TRBD1 (6 bases). Germline-derived CDR1 and CDR2 are LNHDA and SQIVND (reference sequence). The CDR3 length is 15 residues. V was trimmed by 2 bases and J by 0 bases, leaving 7 bases between them.

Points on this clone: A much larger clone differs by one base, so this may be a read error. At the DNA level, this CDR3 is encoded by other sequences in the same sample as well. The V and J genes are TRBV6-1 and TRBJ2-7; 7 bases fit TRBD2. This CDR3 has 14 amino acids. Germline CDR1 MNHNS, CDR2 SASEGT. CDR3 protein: CASSGEGPTYEQYF. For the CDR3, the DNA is TGTGCCAGCAGTGGGGAGGGCCCCACCTACGAGCAGTATTTC.

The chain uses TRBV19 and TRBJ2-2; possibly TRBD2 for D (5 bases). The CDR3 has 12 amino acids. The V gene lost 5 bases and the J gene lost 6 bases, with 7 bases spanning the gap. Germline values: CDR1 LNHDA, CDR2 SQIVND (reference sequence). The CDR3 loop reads CASSAGAGELFF. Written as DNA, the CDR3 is TGTGCCAGTAGTGCCGGGGCCGGGGAGCTGTTTTTT.

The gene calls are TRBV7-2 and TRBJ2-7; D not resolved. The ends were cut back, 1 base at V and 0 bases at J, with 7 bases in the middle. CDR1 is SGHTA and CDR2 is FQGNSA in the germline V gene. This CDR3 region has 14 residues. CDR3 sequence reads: CASSLVGNSYEQYF. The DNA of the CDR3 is TGTGCCAGCAGCTTAGTAGGTAACTCCTACGAGCAGTACTTC.

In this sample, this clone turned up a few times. The CDR3 nucleotides are TGTGCCAGCAGCGTAACCCCAACCTCCTACGAGCAGTACTTC. Translation gives CASSVTPTSYEQYF. The rearrangement joins TRBV9 to TRBJ2-7; no firm D call. CDR3 length equals 14 residues. Trimming shortened V by 1 base and J by 0 bases, and 8 bases separated the two germline ends. Per the germline V gene, CDR1 is SGDLS and CDR2 is YYNGEE. Full variable domain (remainder filled in from reference TRBV9 and TRBJ2-7): DSGVTQTPKHLITATGQRVTLRCSPRSGDLSVYWYQQSLDQGLQFLIQYYNGEERAKGNILERFSAQQFPDLHSELNLSSLELGDSALYFCASSVTPTSYEQYFGPGTRLTVT.

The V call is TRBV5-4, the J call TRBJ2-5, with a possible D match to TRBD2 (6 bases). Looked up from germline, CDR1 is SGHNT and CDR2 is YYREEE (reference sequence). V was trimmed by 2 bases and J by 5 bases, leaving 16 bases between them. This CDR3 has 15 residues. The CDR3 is CASSFEDSGGETQYF. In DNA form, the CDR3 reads TGTGCCAGCAGCTTTGAAGACTCTGGGGGGGAGACCCAGTACTTC. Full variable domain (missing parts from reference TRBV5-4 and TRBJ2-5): ETGVTQSPTHLIKTRGQQVTLRCSSQSGHNTVSWYQQALGQGPQFIFQYYREEENGRGNFPPRFSGLQFPNYSSELNVNALELDDSALYLCASSFEDSGGETQYFGPGTRLLVL.

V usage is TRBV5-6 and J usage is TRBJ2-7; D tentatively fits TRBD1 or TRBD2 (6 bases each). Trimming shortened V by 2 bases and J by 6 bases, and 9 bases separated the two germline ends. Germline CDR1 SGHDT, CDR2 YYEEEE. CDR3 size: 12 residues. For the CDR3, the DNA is TGTGCCAGCAGCTTCAGGGGAGGCGAGCAGTACTTC. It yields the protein CASSFRGGEQYF.

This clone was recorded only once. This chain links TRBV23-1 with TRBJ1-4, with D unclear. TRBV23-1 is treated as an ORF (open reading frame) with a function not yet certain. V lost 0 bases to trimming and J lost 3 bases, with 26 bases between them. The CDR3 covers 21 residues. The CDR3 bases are TGCGCCAGCAGTCAATCCCCAGACCGGGCACCTGAACCGGAGGCTAATGAAAAACTGTTTTTT. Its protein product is CASSQSPDRAPEPEANEKLFF.

The CDR3 DNA reads as TGTGCCAGTAGTATATCAGGGGGAGGGACTGAAGCTTTCTTT. Protein: CASSISGGGTEAFF. The chain employs TRBV19 and TRBJ1-1, with 7 bases lining up with TRBD1. This CDR3 is built from 14 residues. J was trimmed by 5 bases and V by 2 bases; bases with no gene match: 5. Germline V gene sequence: CDR1 LNHDA, CDR2 SQIVND (reference sequence).

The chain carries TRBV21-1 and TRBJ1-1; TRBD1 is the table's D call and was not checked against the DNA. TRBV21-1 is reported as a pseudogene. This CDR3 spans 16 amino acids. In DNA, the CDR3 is TGTGCCAGCAGCCTGACGAACAGCCAAATGAACACTGAAGCTTTCTTT. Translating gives CASSLTNSQMNTEAFF.